This T cell receptor beta chain stems from a study of blood T cell repertoires in COVID-19. Study summary: The United States, Italy and Spain supplied acute and convalescent COVID-19 samples. The cDNA or gDNA used as material had been derived from T cells, B-cell-depleted T cells, or PBMCs.

Authors' data handling: Amplifying reference gene primers gave estimates of nucleated cell counts. Profiled with immunoSEQ multiplex PCR; TCRdb holds only in-frame clones, not every one. V and J calls plus clone size are reproduced from that table; the DNA served to infer D and trimming. This table holds around 620,000 clones, over 80% found once. Trimming removed 1 base at V and 5 bases at J, with 12 bases between. The CDR3 has 15 amino acids. CDR1 is SGHRS, CDR2 YFSETQ, per germline. The V call is TRBV5-1, the J call TRBJ1-4; no clear D. The sequence was obtained from a woman aged 18-29 years with acute or convalescent COVID-19. The sample comprised peripheral blood. CDR3 coding DNA: TGCGCCAGCAGCTTGACCGAAGGAGGAAATGAAAAACTGTTTTTT. Amino acids: CASSLTEGGNEKLFF.